The T cell receptor (beta chain) described here comes from a study of CD4 and CD8 cells across lung adenocarcinoma regions. The germline CDR1 and CDR2 sequences are ENHRY and SYGVKD. The CDR3 sequence is 14 residues long. The patients had localized lung adenocarcinoma, a non-small cell subtype. To note about this clonotype: Relative to the germline gene, one junction end is altered; a read error may explain this.

MiXCR, applied by TCRdb to the PCR reads, yields one record per CDR3 protein. The repertoire holds fewer than 10,000 distinct CDR3 sequences, with 45% to 60% as singletons. The sample taken for sequencing was CD8+ T cells from the center of a lung tumor. The chain recombines TRBV10-3 with TRBJ2-4; the D call may be TRBD1 or TRBD2 (5 bases each). This sequence originates from a female donor with lung adenocarcinoma. The CD4 and CD8 labels of this study may be unreliable. The CDR3 is CAGNRGRAKNIQYF. The CDR3 bases are TGTGCGGGCAACCGGGGACGAGCCAAAAACATCCAGTACTTC.